This is a list of T cell receptor beta chains from one sample in a study of blood T cell repertoires in COVID-19. The assay was immunoSEQ multiplex PCR, and TCRdb's table has in-frame clones only and misses some. The table includes roughly 91,000 clones, less than 85% detected once. The specimen was peripheral blood. The receptors derive from a man in his 70s with acute or convalescent COVID-19. The CDR3 runs from the conserved cysteine through the conserved F or W. Fields, in order: V gene, clone size, J gene, D gene, CDR3 protein, CDR3 DNA. D genes are given only for firm matches. A row's size may be missing; if present it is once, few, many or a size class.

TRBV7-2	-	TRBJ2-1	TRBD1	CASSSRTGGYYNEQFF	TGTGCCAGCAGCTCCCGGACAGGGGGTTACTACAATGAGCAGTTCTTC
TRBV12-3/TRBV12-4	-	TRBJ1-6	-	CASSFRADSPLHF	TGTGCCAGCAGTTTCAGGGCTGATTCACCCCTCCACTTT
TRBV19	-	TRBJ1-1	-	CASSIQKNTEAFF	TGTGCCAGTAGTATCCAGAAGAACACTGAAGCTTTCTTT
TRBV18	-	TRBJ1-1	-	CASSPPAGTEAFF	TGTGCCAGCTCACCCCCCGCCGGGACTGAAGCTTTCTTT
TRBV15	-	TRBJ2-4	-	CATSDDSEVAKNIQYF	TGTGCCACCAGCGATGATTCTGAGGTAGCCAAAAACATTCAGTACTTC
TRBV5-1	-	TRBJ1-1	TRBD1	CASSNRTGGGNTEAFF	TGCGCCAGCAGCAACCGGACAGGGGGAGGGAACACTGAAGCTTTCTTT
TRBV11-2	few	TRBJ2-3	TRBD2	CASSSLTSGRTDTQYF	TGTGCCAGCAGCTCCCTCACTAGCGGGAGAACAGATACGCAGTATTTT
TRBV6-6	-	TRBJ2-7	-	CASSYSMSGRPYEQYF	TGTGCCAGCAGTTACTCGATGTCAGGCAGACCCTACGAGCAGTACTTC
TRBV5-6	-	TRBJ2-3	-	CASSLDQGGADTQYF	TGTGCCAGCAGCCTGGACCAGGGCGGGGCAGATACGCAGTATTTT
TRBV28	-	TRBJ1-2	TRBD1	CASTHRDRGLDGYTF	TGTGCCAGCACCCACCGGGACAGGGGGCTGGATGGCTACACCTTC
TRBV7-2	few	TRBJ2-5	TRBD2	CASSLGHGTTQETQYF	TGTGCCAGCAGCTTGGGGCACGGGACTACTCAAGAGACCCAGTACTTC
TRBV3-1/TRBV3-2	-	TRBJ1-1	-	CASSQDFMEVTEAFF	TGTGCCAGCAGCCAAGATTTTATGGAGGTGACTGAAGCTTTCTTT
TRBV5-1	-	TRBJ1-1	TRBD1	CASSLLPGGTEAFF	TGCGCCAGCAGCTTACTACCAGGGGGCACTGAAGCTTTCTTT
TRBV4-2	-	TRBJ2-5	TRBD2	CASSHTSGETQYF	TGTGCCAGCAGCCACACTAGCGGTGAGACCCAGTACTTC
TRBV21-1	-	TRBJ1-1	-	CASLNFYRVRTEAFF	TGTGCCAGCCTAAATTTTTACAGGGTTCGGACTGAAGCTTTCTTT
TRBV5-1	-	TRBJ2-5	-	CASSFMAGGQETQYF	TGCGCCAGCAGCTTTATGGCAGGTGGTCAAGAGACCCAGTACTTC
TRBV2	few	TRBJ1-2	TRBD1	CASSESTGLDFGSYTF	TGTGCCAGCAGTGAGTCGACAGGGCTTGACTTTGGTAGCTACACCTTC
TRBV6-5	-	TRBJ1-5	-	CASGTYSNQPQHF	TGTGCCAGCGGGACATATAGCAATCAGCCCCAGCATTTT
TRBV30	-	TRBJ1-6	TRBD1	CAWRPGQGRTPLHF	TGTGCCTGGAGACCGGGACAGGGACGGACACCCCTCCACTTT
TRBV5-6	-	TRBJ1-1	-	CASSLLGSWNTEAFF	TGTGCCAGCAGCTTGCTGGGCAGCTGGAACACTGAAGCTTTCTTT
TRBV7-9	-	TRBJ2-6	-	CASSLTDSSGANVLTF	TGTGCCAGCAGCCTTACGGACTCCTCTGGGGCCAACGTCCTGACTTTC
TRBV5-1	-	TRBJ2-1	TRBD2	CASSLTSGGYEQFF	TGCGCCAGCAGCTTGACTAGCGGGGGGTATGAGCAGTTCTTC
TRBV27	-	TRBJ2-5	TRBD1	CASSWDRGETQYF	TGTGCCAGCAGCTGGGACAGGGGAGAGACCCAGTACTTC
TRBV5-1	-	TRBJ1-5	TRBD1	CASSLGQGDQPQHF	TGCGCCAGCAGCCTCGGACAGGGGGATCAGCCCCAGCATTTT
TRBV5-1	-	TRBJ2-2	-	CASSLAVSGTGELFF	TGCGCCAGCAGCTTGGCTGTGTCAGGCACCGGGGAGCTGTTTTTT
TRBV2	-	TRBJ2-1	TRBD1	CASSRDRDSYNEQFF	TGTGCCAGCAGTCGGGACAGGGACAGCTACAATGAGCAGTTCTTC